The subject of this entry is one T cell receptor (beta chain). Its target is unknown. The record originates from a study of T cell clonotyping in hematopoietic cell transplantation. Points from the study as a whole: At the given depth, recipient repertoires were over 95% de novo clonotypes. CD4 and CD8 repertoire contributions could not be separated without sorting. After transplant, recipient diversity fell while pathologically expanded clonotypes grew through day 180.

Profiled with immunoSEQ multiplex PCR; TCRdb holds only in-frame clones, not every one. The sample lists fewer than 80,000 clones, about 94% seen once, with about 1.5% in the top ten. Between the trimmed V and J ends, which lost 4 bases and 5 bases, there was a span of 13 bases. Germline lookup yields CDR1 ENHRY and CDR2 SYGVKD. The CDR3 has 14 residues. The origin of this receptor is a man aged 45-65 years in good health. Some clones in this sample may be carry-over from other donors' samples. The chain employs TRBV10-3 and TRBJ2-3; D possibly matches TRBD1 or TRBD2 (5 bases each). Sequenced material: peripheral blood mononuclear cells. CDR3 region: CAISGGRDRDTQYF. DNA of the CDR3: TGTGCCATCAGTGGGGGACGAGACCGAGATACGCAGTATTTT.